This record covers a single T cell receptor (beta chain). Its matching antigen is unknown. It was with a sample-barcoded 5' primer and a J-beta primer mix that a second PCR of roughly 7 to 12 cycles was run. The study obtained at least 2.5 million CDR3-containing paired-end reads from every sample. From the 5' RACE reads, TCRdb called clonotypes with MiXCR, one entry per CDR3 protein. In the table there are 1.5 million to 2 million distinct CDR3 sequences, 28% of which are singletons. Each sample yielded at least 6 million isolated PBMCs. V lost 4 bases, J lost 13 bases, and 14 bases lay in between. This CDR3 has 12 residues. Germline V gene lookup returns CDR1 SNHLY and CDR2 FYNNEI. The source of the sample is a study of blood T cells in healthy people across ages. Broader study findings: It was found that TCR beta diversity correlated strongly with the percentage of naive T cells. Considered underestimates were the diversity estimates obtained from one million T cells.

The clonotype was recovered from a woman aged 25 to 45 in good health. The V gene is TRBV2, the J gene TRBJ2-4; no clear D. Sequencing was done on a sample of blood. CDR3 DNA sequence: TGTGCCAGCAGTGGGATAGCTAGTGAGCAGTACTTC. Translation: CASSGIASEQYF. Using reference TRBV2 and TRBJ2-4 for the parts outside the CDR3, the full variable domain is EPEVTQTPSHQVTQMGQEVILRCVPISNHLYFYWYRQILGQKVEFLVSFYNNEISEKSEIFDDQFSVERPDGSNFTLKIRSTKLEDSAMYFCASSGIASEQYFGAGTRLSVL.